This T cell receptor (beta chain) was observed in a study of cytomegalovirus exposure and HLA in healthy donors (dated by TCRdb to the late 2010s). With regard to the full study: An earlier analysis of fewer than 750 of the donors reported approximately 260 Gb of sequence data and 95 million to 120 million unique TCR beta sequences obtained from roughly 180 million T cells. An earlier analysis of approximately 630 of the donors applied high-throughput TCR beta sequencing to assess whether each TCR beta V gene segment acted as functional or pseudogenic. Using immunosequencing, the study profiled T cell repertoires from 500 to 800 subjects and related those repertoires to cytomegalovirus serostatus. Around 300 gigabases of sequencing data and tens of millions of unique TCR sequences were included in an early release covering under 650 HLA-typed donors. Besides the first cohort of roughly 700 subjects, a separate validation cohort made up of 90 to 150 different subjects was used. In a later genetic analysis, genome-wide SNP genotypes for about 65% of the roughly 670 donors were used, and that subset was treated as a discovery cohort. To predict cytomegalovirus infection status, the study brought together high-throughput TCR immunosequencing, statistical association of individual TCRs with disease status, and machine learning. The study was designed to test whether signatures of past pathogen exposure could be identified by cataloging public T cell receptors. The number of typed donors differed by locus: roughly 620-640 for A, B, C, DRB1 and DQB1; approximately 540 for DQA1; approximately 600 for DPA1; and approximately 450 for DPB1. Donor age, sex, ethnicity and CMV serostatus were compiled alongside the repertoire data. On average, roughly 240,000 unique TCR beta nucleotide sequences were sequenced per donor among 350 to 400 genotyped donors of the cohort, with approximately 18% of those sequences being non-productive. Among the approximately 400 genotyped donors, around 81% belonged to the genetic ancestry cluster associated with self-reported Caucasian donors. All discovery cohort repertoires had been generated using a single sequencing platform. Five DR-DQ haplotypes were treated as single units for association and clustering because of strong linkage in the cohort. To study patterns of TCR occurrence, a later analysis re-analyzed previously published TCR beta repertoires from around 670 donors and added high-resolution HLA genotyping. Rather than drawing on any new phenotypic data, the later analysis identified candidate immune exposures from TCR beta sequences and the way those sequences occurred across donors. HLA typing covered class I and class II loci at four-digit resolution.

The cohort comprised several hundred healthy bone marrow donors. Cohort members were all nominally healthy when sampled, although unrecorded immune exposures were likely present. The donor was CMV seropositive and was included in the group of approximately 300 seropositive cohort members. Every donor gave a peripheral blood sample, and the peripheral blood mononuclear cells from that sample were used for TCR beta sequencing. Genomic DNA was extracted from the blood cell samples with the Qiagen DNeasy Blood Extraction Kit. Paper-wide results and their limitations: HLA typing was unavailable for some donors at each locus, so association tests used only the typed subset. Broadly in line with IMGT annotations, most TCR beta V segments showed up in productive rearrangements about 87% or about 30% of the time in an earlier analysis of approximately 640 of the donors. A later analysis reported that several top co-occurrence clusters appeared linked to parvovirus B19, influenza, CMV and Epstein-Barr virus. According to a later analysis, most CMV-associated TCR beta chains appeared to be HLA-restricted, and the HLA associations seemed to be driven largely by CMV exposure. Specific HLA alleles were associated with 16,951 TCR beta sequences at a false discovery rate of 0.05 in a later analysis. A cluster of highly shared sequence variants was judged likely to be a technical artifact of the sequencing pipeline. The 87-base-pair reads could not distinguish some IMGT-functional V segments, including TRBV6-2 and TRBV6-3, so those segments were excluded. Compared with equally common non-associated chains, HLA-associated TCR beta chains in a later analysis were more clonally expanded and had lower generation probabilities. About 17 rarely observed V segments, including chromosome 9 orphons, were excluded from the earlier analysis of several hundred of the donors because counts were too low. In vitro tests confirmed that a few of the cytomegalovirus-associated TCR beta chains recognize cytomegalovirus antigens. The only immune exposure information available for the cohort was CMV serostatus. Roughly uniform sequencing depth across donors was assumed in presence/absence analyses, although this assumption may not hold. According to a later analysis, TCR association rates differed among HLA loci, with DRB1 alleles showing the most associated TCRs and HLA-C alleles showing the fewest. The classifier was reported to diagnose cytomegalovirus status with high specificity and sensitivity in both the original cohort and the validation cohort. A total of about 150 TCR beta chains were listed by the study as associated with cytomegalovirus. According to a later genetic analysis, donors in an Asian-associated ancestry cluster had fewer N-insertions in productive TCRs than the approximately 650-donor mean. A later genetic analysis associated a missense DCLRE1C variant with V-gene and J-gene trimming of TCR beta chains, and an independent cohort replicated the association. While some public TCRs were present in many individuals, most TCR sequences turned up only very rarely across donors. When HLA alleles, especially DR and DQ, strongly co-occurred, TCR associations were difficult to assign to individual alleles. Only TCR beta chains were sequenced in this cohort, and the absence of alpha or paired-chain data limited detectable features. Correlated functional status among segregating V segments might be attributable to linkage disequilibrium, but an unknown experimental factor could not be ruled out. It was suggested by the authors that the approach could potentially be generalized to other disease states and immunological phenotypes. A further reported finding was that TCR beta sequences accurately predicted the HLA-A and HLA-B alleles for most subjects in the first cohort.

CDR1 and CDR2 are read off the germline V gene as SGHRS and YFSETQ. Counted from cysteine to phenylalanine, this CDR3 has 15 amino acids. Only CDR3 DNA is held: 45 bases, read in frame from base 1. V ends up 4 bases short and J 7 bases short, with an unmatched junction base count of 7. Points on this clone: Its specific antigen is unknown. No qualities accompany the bases; no much larger clone lies one base away.

Libraries came from the immunoSEQ multiplex PCR assay. The multiplex PCR relied on a mix of 60 forward primers for TCR Vbeta segments and 13 reverse primers for TCR Jbeta segments. Amplification of the CDR3 region of rearranged TCR beta genes was performed with a multiplex PCR assay on genomic DNA. The Illumina HiSeq System was used to sequence the amplified TCR beta libraries as 87-base-pair reads. Per the authors' processing: A later analysis tallied about 77 million unique TCR beta chains across the 650 to 750 repertoires, and about 12 million of those chains were shared by two or more donors. A nearest-neighbor algorithm error-corrected the raw reads and collapsed the reads into unique sequences, merging closely related sequences to remove PCR and sequencing errors. V, D and J gene segments were assigned by aligning CDR3 sequences to IMGT reference sequences. For a sequence to be retained, a match of at least six nucleotides was required to both a V gene segment and a J gene segment. Rearrangements were called productive when the CDR3 lacked stop codons and stayed in frame with V and J; all others were non-productive. Following IMGT convention, CDR3 was defined as the stretch from the second conserved V-encoded cysteine to the conserved J-encoded phenylalanine. The earlier analysis of around 640 of the donors excluded sequences that lacked an unambiguous match to a single V gene segment. In an earlier analysis of roughly 500 of the donors, V segments were called functional above 56.7% productive rearrangements and were called segregating when the between-donor standard deviation exceeded 5%. A statistical classification framework was built for diagnosing cytomegalovirus status from the catalog of TCR beta chain sequences. V and J gene assignment, in a later analysis, came from comparing TCR nucleotide sequences with IMGT/GENE-DB human TR gene sequences. In a later analysis, CDR3 sequences and most-parsimonious VDJ recombination scenarios were assigned using the TCRdist pipeline. In a later analysis, every TCR beta chain was defined by the combination of its CDR3 amino acid sequence and its V-gene family, and reads without a unique V-gene family were dropped. In a later analysis, several hundred highly shared, low-generation-probability nucleotide sequences were removed to address suspected cross-contamination and a sequencing artifact. A later analysis calculated a clonal expansion index for each public chain from normalized within-repertoire ranks of inferred template counts. Generation probabilities in a later analysis came from a VDJ recombination model fitted to out-of-frame rearrangements, and those results were checked against IGoR. A later analysis scored TCR-TCR, TCR-HLA and TCR-CMV co-occurrence with hypergeometric tests, applying a repertoire-size bias correction to TCR pairs. In a later analysis, false discovery rates were estimated by permuting HLA or CMV assignments 20 times. In a later analysis, co-occurring TCRs were grouped using DBSCAN, with TCRdist sequence similarity added in when clustering inside HLA-allele-positive subsets. Repertoires with fewer than 30,000 or more than 120,000 public chains, plus five repertoires with anomalous nucleotide sharing, were excluded from co-occurrence clustering. TCRdb's version of the immuneACCESS table is confined to in-frame rearrangements and falls short of the full clone set. An unresolved V gene accounts for under half of the shortfall where checked; the remainder is of unknown origin. V, J and clone size reflect that table, while D and trimming were determined from the DNA. The sample yields about 130,000 clones; approximately 8.9% were counted once. The ten biggest clones cover around 7% of the sample.

This clonotype was obtained from a woman aged 40 to 50 in good health and CMV-seropositive. The rearrangement combines TRBV5-1 with TRBJ2-7; TRBD2 lines up with 14 middle nucleotides. Sequenced: PBMCs. The encoded CDR3 is CASSIRLAGGPEQYF. The sequenced DNA is TGCGCCAGCAGCATTCGACTAGCGGGGGGGCCTGAGCAGTACTTC.